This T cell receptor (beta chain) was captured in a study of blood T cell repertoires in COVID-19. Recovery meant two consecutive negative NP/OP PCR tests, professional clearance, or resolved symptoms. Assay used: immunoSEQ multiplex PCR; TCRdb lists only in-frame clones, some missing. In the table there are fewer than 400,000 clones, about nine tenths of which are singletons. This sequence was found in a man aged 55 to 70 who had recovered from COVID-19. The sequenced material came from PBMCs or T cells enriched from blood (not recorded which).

The CDR3 loop is CASLPQAGVNTEAFF. The DNA of the CDR3 is TGCGCCAGCCTCCCCCAGGCGGGGGTGAACACTGAAGCTTTCTTT. This sequence joins TRBV5-1 and TRBJ1-1; D may be TRBD1 (5 bases). Germline CDR1 SGHRS, CDR2 YFSETQ. The CDR3 covers 15 residues. The V end was cut by 7 bases, the J end by 0 bases, with 16 bases between.